Following are 25 T cell receptor beta chains from one sample sequenced in a study of blood T cells in healthy people across ages. Next came a second PCR, run for about 7 to 12 cycles, which used a sample-barcoded 5' primer along with a J-beta primer mix. A single record per CDR3 protein comes from TCRdb applying MiXCR to the 5' RACE reads. The sample comprises roughly 2 million distinct CDR3 sequences, 49% of which are singletons, and approximately 2% rests with the top ten. The sample was blood. The receptors come from a woman aged 40 to 49 in good health.

The chain links TRBV28 to TRBJ2-3; 12 bases align to TRBD2. The CDR3 spans 17 residues. Germline loops: CDR1 MDHEN, CDR2 SYDVKM. J lost 4 bases, V lost 4 bases, and 9 bases had no gene match. The CDR3 region is CASSSSEGLAGPDTQYF. CDR3 nucleotide sequence: TGTGCCAGCAGTTCCTCAGAGGGACTAGCGGGCCCAGATACGCAGTATTTT.

This clonotype has only a few counts. The chain links TRBV20-1 to TRBJ2-3, with 9 bases identical to TRBD2. The CDR3 runs 16 residues. Germline V gene data show CDR1 as DFQATT and CDR2 as SNEGSKA (reference sequence). The J segment lost 5 bases and the V segment lost 3 bases, leaving 12 bases of the junction unmatched. The CDR3 DNA is TGCAGTGCTAGGGCCTTACTAGCGGGTCTTGGAGATACGCAGTATTTT. Translated, it gives CSARALLAGLGDTQYF.

This sequence joins TRBV4-3 and TRBJ2-7; D is perhaps TRBD1 or TRBD2 (5 bases each). With the DNA end fitting TRBJ2-4 better, the J assignment may be wrong. The CDR3 runs 16 residues. The germline V gene encodes CDR1 LGHNA and CDR2 YSLEER. The CDR3 bases are TGCGCCAGCAGCCAAGATGCAGACAGCGGTCGGGACATTCAGTACTTC. Amino acids: CASSQDADSGRDIQYF.

This chain links TRBV11-2 with TRBJ2-1; 14 nucleotides agree with TRBD2. Germline V gene lookup returns CDR1 SGHAT and CDR2 FQNNGV. This CDR3 comprises 22 residues. The V segment lost 4 bases and the J segment 0 bases; nucleotides outside the gene matches: 17. Here the CDR3 reads CASSSPTRLAGGAPGSYNEQFF. In nucleotides, the CDR3 is TGTGCCAGCAGCTCTCCGACGCGACTAGCGGGGGGGGCTCCCGGCTCCTACAATGAGCAGTTCTTC.

V gene TRBV7-8 combines with J gene TRBJ1-1; 7 nucleotides agree with TRBD1. CDR1 is SGHVS and CDR2 is FQNEAQ in the germline V gene. With V trimmed by 5 bases and J by 3 bases, 21 bases remained unmatched. The CDR3 runs to 19 residues. This CDR3 is CASSPKTSIRQGGHTEAFF. Written as DNA, the CDR3 is TGTGCCAGCAGCCCAAAGACCTCTATCAGACAGGGAGGGCACACTGAAGCTTTCTTT. The full variable domain, completed using reference TRBV7-8 and TRBJ1-1, is GAGVSQSPRYKVAKRGQDVALRCDPISGHVSLFWYQQALGQGPEFLTYFQNEAQLDKSGLPSDRFFAERPEGSVSTLKIQRTQQEDSAVYLCASSPKTSIRQGGHTEAFFGQGTRLTVV.

A few counts support this clonotype. The rearrangement uses TRBV15 and TRBJ2-1, with TRBD2 identical over 11 bases. Germline V CDR1 and CDR2: LNHNV, YYDKDF (reference sequence). The CDR3 length is 17 residues. The V gene end was trimmed by 4 bases and the J gene end by 0 bases; junction bases not matched to a gene: 5. The CDR3 loop is CATSITSGGFSYNEQFF. The CDR3 nucleotides read TGTGCCACCAGCATAACTAGCGGGGGTTTCTCCTACAATGAGCAGTTCTTC.

The chain combines TRBV12-3 or TRBV12-4 with TRBJ1-6; D might be TRBD1 (6 bases). The CDR3 spans 13 residues. Trimming took off 9 bases at V and 6 bases at J, with 12 bases between the two ends. CDR3 nucleotide sequence: TGTGCCAGTGGGGAGGGGGTTAATTCACCCCTCCACTTT. The encoded protein is CASGEGVNSPLHF.

This clonotype was seen a handful of times. The V and J genes are TRBV4-2 and TRBJ2-1; D is ambiguous. The CDR3 spans 12 residues. V shed 5 bases and J shed 8 bases, with 10 bases lying between them. Germline loops: CDR1 LGHNA, CDR2 YNFKEQ. DNA of the CDR3: TGTGCCAGCAGCGAAACTGGTGATGAGCAGTTCTTC. Translation: CASSETGDEQFF.

The rearrangement uses TRBV6-2 or TRBV6-3 and TRBJ2-3; 8 nucleotides line up with TRBD2. The length of the CDR3 is 16 residues. After removal of 4 bases from V and 1 base from J, the junction contained 7 bases not matched to a gene. Germline CDR1 MNHEY, CDR2 SVGEGT. For the CDR3, the DNA is TGTGCCAGCAGTTCCATCCAGCGGGAGCGCACAGATACGCAGTATTTT. Protein product: CASSSIQRERTDTQYF.

Only one count was recorded for this clonotype. The junction and the germline gene differ at one end; a read error may be behind it. This sequence joins TRBV7-7 and TRBJ2-1, with TRBD1 as a possible D gene (5 bases). CDR1 and CDR2 (germline): SSHAT, FNYEAQ (reference sequence). This CDR3 comprises 15 residues. The DNA for the CDR3 is TGTGCTAGCAGCTTGAATCCAGGGTTCTACAATGAACAGTTCTTC. Amino acid sequence: CASSLNPGFYNEQFF.

The chain employs TRBV29-1 and TRBJ1-1; D is undetermined. The CDR3 has 15 residues. The germline V and J ends were trimmed by 0 bases and 10 bases, with 21 bases remaining between them. Germline CDR1 SQVTM, CDR2 ANQGSEA. The CDR3 coding sequence is TGCAGCGTTGAAGACCGAAGAACAGTTGCGGGAGGAGCTTTCTTT. This sequence encodes CSVEDRRTVAGGAFF.

The chain joins TRBV5-5 to TRBJ1-2; D is uncertain. Per germline, CDR1 SGHKS and CDR2 YYEKEE (reference sequence). V gave up 0 bases and J gave up 1 base, with 7 bases separating them. The CDR3 is 14 residues long. The CDR3 region has the DNA TGTGCCAGCAGCTTGGAAGGGATTAACTATGGCTACACCTTC. This translates into CASSLEGINYGYTF.

The chain is built from TRBV6-6 and TRBJ2-5; 8 nucleotides align to TRBD1. The germline CDR1 and CDR2 sequences are MNHNY and SVGAGI (reference sequence). V dropped 10 bases and J dropped 1; count of bases not matched to a gene: 8. CDR3 length equals 14 residues. As DNA, the CDR3 is TGTGCCATTGCCCGGACAGGGCGCCAAGAGACCCAGTACTTC. Its protein is CAIARTGRQETQYF.

This clonotype was recorded once. The CDR3 is CASSFNPFQETQYF. The DNA for the CDR3 is TGCGCCAGCAGCTTTAACCCTTTCCAAGAGACCCAGTACTTC. V usage is TRBV5-1 and J usage is TRBJ2-4; D is uncertain. The J call may be faulty, since TRBJ2-5 better matches the DNA end. Germline V gene sequence: CDR1 SGHRS, CDR2 YFSETQ. The CDR3 covers 14 residues.

The chain is built from TRBV29-1 and TRBJ1-1; TRBD1 matches 8 bases. V dropped 6 bases and J dropped 5; count of bases not matched to a gene: 11. Germline values: CDR1 SQVTM, CDR2 ANQGSEA. CDR3 length: 14 residues. CDR3 amino acids: CSVGQGPRETEAFF. CDR3 in DNA: TGCAGCGTAGGACAGGGCCCACGAGAAACTGAAGCTTTCTTT. The variable domain in full, with the rest retrieved from reference TRBV29-1 and TRBJ1-1, is SAVISQKPSRDICQRGTSLTIQCQVDSQVTMMFWYRQQPGQSLTLIATANQGSEATYESGFVIDKFPISRPNLTFSTLTVSNMSPEDSSIYLCSVGQGPRETEAFFGQGTRLTVV.

The rearrangement links TRBV5-1 to TRBJ2-7; tentatively, D is TRBD1 (5 bases). The ends were cut back, 0 bases at V and 5 bases at J, with 15 bases in the middle. Germline V gene sequence: CDR1 SGHRS, CDR2 YFSETQ. CDR3 length: 15 amino acids. CDR3 amino acids: CASSLVGEKAHEQYF. The CDR3 DNA sequence: TGCGCCAGCAGCTTGGTAGGGGAAAAGGCCCACGAGCAGTACTTC.

The chain couples TRBV7-6 to TRBJ2-7; no firm D call. CDR3 size: 14 residues. The V and J ends lost 5 bases and 3 bases respectively, with 14 bases between them. Germline V gene sequence: CDR1 SGHVS, CDR2 FNYEAQ. CDR3 nucleotide sequence: TGTGCCAGCAGCCCAAGCATAGTTGGCTACGAGCAGTACTTC. It codes for CASSPSIVGYEQYF.

The sample holds a few counts of this clonotype. The chain couples TRBV4-3 to TRBJ1-6; no definite D call. Germline CDR1 and CDR2: LGHNA and YSLEER. There are 16 residues in the CDR3. V lost 2 bases to trimming and J lost 10 bases, with 18 bases between them. The CDR3 loop is CASSQFSGESLSPLHF. The CDR3 region has the DNA TGCGCCAGCAGCCAATTTTCCGGGGAGTCCCTATCACCCCTCCACTTT.

CDR3 sequence reads: CASSYSAGWNEQYF. The DNA of the CDR3 is TGTGCCAGCAGTTACTCCGCAGGTTGGAATGAGCAGTACTTC. The chain recombines TRBV6-6 with TRBJ2-5; D unclear. The CDR3 is made up of 14 amino acids. Germline V gives CDR1 MNHNY, CDR2 SVGAGI (reference sequence). V was pared by 0 bases and J by 11 bases, with 16 bases between.

This clonotype appeared a few times. The V and J genes are TRBV9 and TRBJ1-2; TRBD1 agrees at 7 bases. The germline CDR1 and CDR2 sequences are SGDLS and YYNGEE. This CDR3 region has 16 residues. With 6 bases clipped from V and 3 bases from J, the junction kept 14 bases outside the gene matches. CDR3 sequence: CASTLHMGGTDYGYTF. The CDR3 nucleotides read TGTGCCAGCACCCTACATATGGGGGGGACAGACTATGGCTACACCTTC.

The rearrangement joins TRBV12-3 or TRBV12-4 to TRBJ2-3; tentatively, D is TRBD1 (6 bases). This CDR3 comprises 16 residues. Trimming took off 5 bases at V and 1 base at J, with 16 bases between the two ends. The CDR3 DNA follows: TGTGCCAGCAGTCCCCTGGCCAGGGGAGGCACAGATACGCAGTATTTT. This codes for CASSPLARGGTDTQYF.

V gene TRBV7-2 combines with J gene TRBJ2-4, with 9 bases fitting TRBD1. V trimming: 5 bases; J trimming: 6 bases; junction bases outside the gene matches: 14. Germline V gene data show CDR1 as SGHTA and CDR2 as FQGNSA. CDR3 length equals 17 residues. CDR3 protein: CASSPLAPTGGANIQYF. The DNA of the CDR3 is TGTGCCAGCAGCCCGCTCGCCCCCACAGGGGGCGCAAACATTCAGTACTTC.

The chain combines TRBV28 with TRBJ2-1; a possible D gene is TRBD1 (5 bases). Per germline, CDR1 MDHEN and CDR2 SYDVKM. Between the trimmed V and J ends, which lost 2 bases and 12 bases, there was a span of 11 bases. CDR3 length: 12 amino acids. The CDR3 DNA reads as TGTGCCAGCAGTTTAACCAGGGTCTTGCAGTTCTTC. It encodes CASSLTRVLQFF.

The chain uses TRBV20-1 and TRBJ2-7; 8 bases agree with TRBD2. J was trimmed by 7 bases and V by 1 base; bases with no gene match: 15. The CDR3 extends over 16 amino acids. CDR1 and CDR2 (germline): DFQATT, SNEGSKA (reference sequence). CDR3 protein: CSARVVPGGAKNEQYF. The CDR3 DNA sequence: TGCAGTGCTAGAGTTGTCCCGGGGGGGGCTAAAAATGAGCAGTACTTC.

The rearrangement joins TRBV25-1 to TRBJ1-6, with no clear D. This CDR3 comprises 14 residues. The V gene's germline CDR1 is MGHDK and CDR2 SYGVNS. V was cut by 7 bases and J by 6 bases, with 13 bases left in between. CDR3 coding DNA: TGTGCCAGCACTACACTGGGTATTAATTCACCCCTCCACTTT. It yields the protein CASTTLGINSPLHF.